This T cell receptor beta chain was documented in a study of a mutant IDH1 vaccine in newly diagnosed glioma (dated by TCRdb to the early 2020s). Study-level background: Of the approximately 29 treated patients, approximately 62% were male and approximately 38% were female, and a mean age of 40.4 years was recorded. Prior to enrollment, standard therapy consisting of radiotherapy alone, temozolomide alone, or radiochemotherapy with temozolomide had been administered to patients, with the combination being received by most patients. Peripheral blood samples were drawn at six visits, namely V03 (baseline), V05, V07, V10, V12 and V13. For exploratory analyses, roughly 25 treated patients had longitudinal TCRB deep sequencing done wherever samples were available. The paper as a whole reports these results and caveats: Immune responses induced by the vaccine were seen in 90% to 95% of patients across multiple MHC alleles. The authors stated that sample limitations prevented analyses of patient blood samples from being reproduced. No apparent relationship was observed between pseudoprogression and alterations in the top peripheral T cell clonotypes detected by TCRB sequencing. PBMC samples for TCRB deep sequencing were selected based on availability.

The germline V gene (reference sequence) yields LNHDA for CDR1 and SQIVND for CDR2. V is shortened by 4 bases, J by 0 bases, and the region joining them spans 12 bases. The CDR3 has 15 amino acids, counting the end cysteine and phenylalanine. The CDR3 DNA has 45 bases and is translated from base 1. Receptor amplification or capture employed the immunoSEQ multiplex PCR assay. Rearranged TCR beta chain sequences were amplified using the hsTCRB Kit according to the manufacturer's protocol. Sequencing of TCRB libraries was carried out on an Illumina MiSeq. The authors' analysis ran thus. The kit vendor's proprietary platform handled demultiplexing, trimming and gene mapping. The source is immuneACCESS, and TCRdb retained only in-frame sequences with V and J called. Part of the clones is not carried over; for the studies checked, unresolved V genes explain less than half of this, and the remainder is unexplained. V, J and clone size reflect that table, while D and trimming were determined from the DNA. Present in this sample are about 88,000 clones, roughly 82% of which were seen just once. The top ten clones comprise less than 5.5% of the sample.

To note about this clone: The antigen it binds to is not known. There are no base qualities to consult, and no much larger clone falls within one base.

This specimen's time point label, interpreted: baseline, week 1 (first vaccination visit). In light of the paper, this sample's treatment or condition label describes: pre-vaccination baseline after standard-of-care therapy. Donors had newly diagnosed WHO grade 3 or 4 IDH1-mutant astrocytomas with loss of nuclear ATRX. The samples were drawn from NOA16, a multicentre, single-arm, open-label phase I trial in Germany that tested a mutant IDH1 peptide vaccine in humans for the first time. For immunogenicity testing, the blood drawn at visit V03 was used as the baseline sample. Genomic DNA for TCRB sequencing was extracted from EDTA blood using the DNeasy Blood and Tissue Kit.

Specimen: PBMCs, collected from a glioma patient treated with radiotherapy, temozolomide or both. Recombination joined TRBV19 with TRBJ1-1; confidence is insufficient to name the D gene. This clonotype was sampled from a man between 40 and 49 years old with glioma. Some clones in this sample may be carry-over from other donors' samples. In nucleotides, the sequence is TGTGCCAGTAGTACCCCCCCGGGGATGAACACTGAAGCTTTCTTT. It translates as CASSTPPGMNTEAFF.